This record covers a single T cell receptor (beta chain). Per the germline V gene, CDR1 is LNHDA and CDR2 is SQIVND (reference sequence). The CDR3 runs to 17 residues. The J segment lost 6 bases and the V segment lost 7 bases, leaving 18 bases of the junction unmatched. The data derive from a study of cytomegalovirus exposure and HLA in healthy donors. Clones were read by immunoSEQ multiplex PCR, and TCRdb kept only the in-frame ones, dropping some. The table lists 200,000 or so clones, roughly 88% of them singletons. This clonotype originated in a woman aged 25 to 45 in good health and CMV-seropositive. The sample comprised PBMCs. This chain connects TRBV19 to TRBJ2-7; 10 bases line up with TRBD2. CDR3 bases: TGTGCCAGTACCCCTATAGCTCTAGCGGGAGCAACCGGCGAGCAGTACTTC. It yields the protein CASTPIALAGATGEQYF.